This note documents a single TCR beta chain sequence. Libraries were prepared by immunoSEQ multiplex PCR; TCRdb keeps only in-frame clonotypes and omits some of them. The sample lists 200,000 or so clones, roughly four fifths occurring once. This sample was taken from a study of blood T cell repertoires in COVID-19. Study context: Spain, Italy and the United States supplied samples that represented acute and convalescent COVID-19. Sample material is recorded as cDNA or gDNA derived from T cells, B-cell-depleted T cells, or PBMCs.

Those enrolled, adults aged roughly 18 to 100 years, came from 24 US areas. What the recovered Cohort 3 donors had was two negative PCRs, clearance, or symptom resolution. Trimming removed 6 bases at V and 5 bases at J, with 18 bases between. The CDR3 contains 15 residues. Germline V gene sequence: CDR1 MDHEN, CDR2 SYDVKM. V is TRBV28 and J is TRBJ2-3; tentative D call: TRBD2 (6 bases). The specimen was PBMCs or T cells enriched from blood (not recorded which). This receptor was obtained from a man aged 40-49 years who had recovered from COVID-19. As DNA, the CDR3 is TGTGCCAGCAGCAGCACCGGGAGACGGGGAGATACGCAGTATTTT. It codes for CASSSTGRRGDTQYF.